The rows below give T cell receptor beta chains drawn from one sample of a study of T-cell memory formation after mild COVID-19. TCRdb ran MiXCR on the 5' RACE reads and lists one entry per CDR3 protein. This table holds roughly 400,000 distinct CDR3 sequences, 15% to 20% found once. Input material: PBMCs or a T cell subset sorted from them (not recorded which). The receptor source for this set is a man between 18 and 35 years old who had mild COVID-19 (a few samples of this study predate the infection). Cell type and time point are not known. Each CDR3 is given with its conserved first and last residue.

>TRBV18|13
CASSLLVTDTQYF
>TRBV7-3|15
CASSLEAGNTDTQYF
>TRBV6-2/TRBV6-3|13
CASTLTLRDKQYF
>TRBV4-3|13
CASSHRTQETQYF
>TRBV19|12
CASRAPGGRQFF
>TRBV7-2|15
CASRLTSGGADTQYF
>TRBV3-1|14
CASSLRGRSPEQFF
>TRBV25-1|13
CASSGRQGYGYTF
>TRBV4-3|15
CASSQDGGRRETQYF
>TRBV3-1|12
CASSHQGQPQHF
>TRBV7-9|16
CASCSRLGADTDTQYF
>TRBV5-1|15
CASSPGLAGSGELFF
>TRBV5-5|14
CASNETPGRDGYTF
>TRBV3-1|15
CASSQMGFSNQPQHF
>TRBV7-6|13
CASSWGPGAEQYF
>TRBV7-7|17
CARGRQGVTMCGTEAFF
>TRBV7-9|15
CASSYGFRGHNEQFF
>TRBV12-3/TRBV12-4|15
CASSPGQGRHYGYTF
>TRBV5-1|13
CASSLPGEYEQYF
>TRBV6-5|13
CASSRGPSLPQHF
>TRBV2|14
CASSRQGVNTEAFF
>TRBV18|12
CASSLSRDEQYF
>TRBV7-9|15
CASTLRRANTGELFF
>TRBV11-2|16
CASSSIGTGATDTQYF
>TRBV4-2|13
CASSQEKGYEQYF
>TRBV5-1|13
CASKEGGEETQYF
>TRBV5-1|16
CASSLAQSAATDTQYF
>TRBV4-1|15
CASSQDRRGSYGYTF
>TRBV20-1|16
CSASSSGAGANYGYTF